This TCR beta chain originates from a study of blood T cell repertoires in COVID-19. Original handling: The assay estimated nucleated cells by amplifying reference gene primers. Clones were read by immunoSEQ multiplex PCR, and TCRdb kept only the in-frame ones, dropping some. Clone size and the V and J calls come from that table; the DNA yielded D and trimming. This sample carries over 55,000 clones, about nine tenths of them seen once, and the ten largest clones take about 5%. Material for sequencing was peripheral blood. The receptor comes from a human donor in a cohort sampled during active COVID-19.

In nucleotides, the CDR3 is TGTGCCAGCAGCCAGAGACAGGGGGGAGGGAATGGCTACACCTTC. Protein product: CASSQRQGGGNGYTF. The J gene is TRBJ1-2, the V gene TRBV3-1 (or the pseudogene TRBV3-2), with 9 bases identical to TRBD1. This CDR3 spans 15 amino acids. Looked up from germline, CDR1 is LGHDT and CDR2 is YNNKEL (reference sequence). V trimming: 3 bases; J trimming: 6 bases; junction bases outside the gene matches: 8.